This TCR beta chain was profiled in a study of blood T cell repertoires in COVID-19. Background on the study: The study drew acute and convalescent COVID-19 samples from the United States, Italy and Spain. From T cells, B-cell-depleted T cells, or PBMCs came the material, which was cDNA or gDNA.

Original processing notes: Amplifying reference gene primers gave estimates of nucleated cell counts. TCRdb's table, derived via immunoSEQ multiplex PCR, lists solely in-frame clones and lacks some. That table gives V, J and clone size, and the DNA gave D and trimming. The data contain fewer than 150,000 clones, about 86% of them singletons. Per germline, CDR1 ENHRY and CDR2 SYGVKD. The CDR3 length is 14 residues. The ends lost 0 bases at V and 4 bases at J; junction bases unmatched: 3. The clonotype was recovered from a human donor in a cohort sampled during active COVID-19. This sequence joins TRBV10-3 and TRBJ2-7; 7 bases agree with TRBD1. The sequenced sample consisted of peripheral blood. The CDR3 protein is CAISESGTEYEQYF. In nucleotides, the CDR3 is TGTGCCATCAGTGAGTCTGGGACAGAGTACGAGCAGTACTTC.